Presented here are 21 T cell receptor beta chains from one specimen sequenced in a study of CD8+CD57+ T cells in acquired aplastic anemia. TCR beta VDJ and CDR3 profiling used genomic DNA as template. TCRdb ran MiXCR on the reads and lists one entry per CDR3 protein. This repertoire shows under 350,000 distinct CDR3 sequences, 56% found once; its top ten account for 1% to 1.5%. Patients selected for sequencing had displayed CD8+CD57+ cell expansion by flow cytometry. Sequenced: sorted CD4+, CD8+, or CD8+CD57+ T cells (not recorded which) from PBMCs. These TCRs come from a human donor with aplastic anemia.

To note about this clonotype: Possible read error: a much larger clone is one base away. J is TRBJ1-4 and V is TRBV6-5; 9 bases are shared with TRBD1. The CDR3 has 18 residues. Germline V gives CDR1 MNHEY, CDR2 SVGAGI. In DNA, the CDR3 is TGTGCCCGCAGTTACGGGGACAGGGTCTCTGGAGGGGGTGAAAAACTGTTTTTT. Protein product: CARSYGDRVSGGGEKLFF.

The rearrangement uses TRBV7-2 and TRBJ2-1; 16 nucleotides align to TRBD2. The germline CDR1 and CDR2 sequences are SGHTA and FQGNSA. The CDR3 has 18 amino acids. V was pared by 5 bases and J by 1 base, with 5 bases of the junction left unmatched. CDR3 in DNA: TGTGCCAGCAGCCCGGGACTAGCGGGAGGGTTATCCTACAATGAGCAGTTCTTC. Encoded protein: CASSPGLAGGLSYNEQFF.

The table lists this clonotype with many counts. The genes are TRBV29-1 and TRBJ2-2; D ambiguous. Germline CDR1 reads SQVTM; CDR2 reads ANQGSEA. The V end lost 3 bases, the J end lost 5 bases, and 10 bases lay between the germline ends. The length of the CDR3 is 13 residues. The CDR3 region has the DNA TGCAGCGTTGATGGTCCGAGGACCGGGGAGCTGTTTTTT. It specifies CSVDGPRTGELFF.

The chain couples TRBV2 to TRBJ2-7, with 8 bases aligning to TRBD1. The germline V gene has CDR1 SNHLY and CDR2 FYNNEI. V was pared by 6 bases and J by 6 bases, with 4 bases of the junction left unmatched. The CDR3 totals 12 residues. The CDR3 here is CASRQGGGEQYF. In DNA form, the CDR3 reads TGTGCCAGCAGACAGGGGGGAGGCGAGCAGTACTTC.

This clonotype was seen at least ten times. The genes are TRBV9 and TRBJ1-5, with D possibly TRBD1 on 5 matching bases. Per germline, CDR1 SGDLS and CDR2 YYNGEE. V lost 3 bases, J lost 0 bases, and 10 bases lay in between. This CDR3 contains 15 residues. CDR3 in DNA: TGTGCCAGCAGCGCCGGGGCTGATAGCAATCAGCCCCAGCATTTT. This codes for CASSAGADSNQPQHF.

This clonotype was found a few times. This chain links TRBV7-3 with TRBJ2-7; 12 bases are shared with TRBD2. J was trimmed by 5 bases and V by 5 bases; bases with no gene match: 7. CDR3 length: 15 amino acids. Looked up from germline, CDR1 is SGHTA and CDR2 is FQGTGA. The CDR3 sequence is CASSRGLAGFDEQYF. The CDR3 nucleotides are TGTGCCAGCAGCCGAGGACTAGCGGGGTTCGACGAGCAGTACTTC.

In its sample, this clonotype was seen many times. CDR3 bases: TGTGCCAGCAGTTACACCGCAGGGTTTAATCAGCCCCAGCATTTT. Amino acids: CASSYTAGFNQPQHF. The chain carries TRBV6-5 and TRBJ1-5, with D possibly being TRBD1 (5 bases). The CDR3 extends over 15 amino acids. Looked up from germline, CDR1 is MNHEY and CDR2 is SVGAGI. Trimming removed 2 bases from V and 4 bases from J, with 12 bases in between.

This clonotype showed up many times. J is TRBJ2-1 and V is TRBV7-9; 9 bases line up with TRBD1. Germline V gene data show CDR1 as SEHNR and CDR2 as FQNEAQ (reference sequence). Trimming at V came to 5 bases and at J to 6 bases, leaving 5 bases not matched to a gene. The CDR3 covers 14 residues. CDR3: CASSTGQGSNEQFF. For the CDR3, the DNA is TGTGCCAGCAGCACTGGACAGGGGAGCAATGAGCAGTTCTTC. The full variable domain, rest sourced from reference TRBV7-9 and TRBJ2-1, is DTGVSQNPRHKITKRGQNVTFRCDPISEHNRLYWYRQTLGQGPEFLTYFQNEAQLEKSRLLSDRFSAERPKGSFSTLEIQRTEQGDSAMYLCASSTGQGSNEQFFGPGTRLTVL.

The V call is TRBV5-1, the J call TRBJ1-2, with TRBD1 matching 8 bases. Per the germline V gene, CDR1 is SGHRS and CDR2 is YFSETQ. V was clipped by 5 bases and J by 7 bases; unmatched bases: 16. The CDR3 loop spans 16 amino acids. CDR3 nucleotide sequence: TGCGCCAGCAGTTTAATCACAGGGACAGGAAGTTCTGGCTACACCTTC. It codes for CASSLITGTGSSGYTF.

This clonotype was counted ten times or more. The chain combines TRBV5-5 with TRBJ1-5; no firm D call. Germline V gene sequence: CDR1 SGHKS, CDR2 YYEKEE (reference sequence). This CDR3 has 16 amino acids. V was shortened by 1 base and J by 0 bases, with 11 bases between the two germline ends. CDR3 sequence reads: CASSLQPDLSNQPQHF. CDR3 DNA: TGTGCCAGCAGCTTGCAGCCAGATCTTAGCAATCAGCCCCAGCATTTT.

There are many counts of this clonotype. The chain joins TRBV7-9 to TRBJ1-6; D is undetermined. V was clipped by 5 bases and J by 7 bases, with 6 bases between them. Germline V CDR1 and CDR2: SEHNR, FQNEAQ (reference sequence). This CDR3 contains 12 residues. The CDR3 spells CASSPGNSPLHF. The CDR3 coding sequence is TGTGCCAGCAGCCCGGGGAATTCACCCCTCCACTTT.

Comment on this clonotype: Its ends do not fully match the called genes, so a read error is possible. The V and J genes are TRBV7-9 and TRBJ1-2, with D unclear. CDR3 length equals 15 residues. Germline V CDR1 and CDR2: SEHNR, FQNEAQ (reference sequence). CDR3 sequence: CASSLARTAGYGYTF. The CDR3, as DNA: TGTGCCAGCAGTTTAGCACGGACCGCGGGCTATGGCTACACCTTC.

The chain recombines TRBV7-9 with TRBJ2-7; perhaps TRBD2 as D (6 bases). Trimming cost V 0 bases and J 5 bases, with 14 bases left between them. Per germline, CDR1 SEHNR and CDR2 FQNEAQ (reference sequence). CDR3 size: 15 residues. The CDR3 spells CASSLAFGSNDEQYF. The DNA for the CDR3 is TGTGCCAGCAGCTTAGCTTTCGGGAGTAACGACGAGCAGTACTTC.

With regard to this clonotype: This CDR3 is missing its conserved last phenylalanine or tryptophan, likely due to a read error. This chain links TRBV9 with TRBJ2-3; no clear D gene. The CDR3 is made up of 12 amino acids. Germline assignment: CDR1 SGDLS and CDR2 YYNGEE. CDR3 DNA sequence: TGCGCCAGCAGCTTGTCGGTAGGTACGCAGTATCTT. As protein: CASSLSVGTQYL.

This chain links TRBV20-1 with TRBJ2-5; TRBD2 agrees at 11 bases. The CDR3 covers 14 residues. The J segment lost 7 bases and the V segment lost 1 base, leaving 5 bases of the junction unmatched. Per germline, CDR1 DFQATT and CDR2 SNEGSKA (reference sequence). The chain's CDR3 is CSARGNGTSGTQYF. For the CDR3, the DNA is TGCAGTGCTAGAGGTAACGGGACTAGCGGGACCCAGTACTTC.

The rearrangement uses TRBV19 and TRBJ1-5; no firm D call. The V end lost 1 base, the J end lost 0 bases, and 10 bases lay between the germline ends. This CDR3 contains 16 residues. The germline V gene encodes CDR1 LNHDA and CDR2 SQIVND (reference sequence). This CDR3 is CASSIAEGISNQPQHF. In DNA form, the CDR3 reads TGTGCCAGTAGTATAGCTGAAGGAATTAGCAATCAGCCCCAGCATTTT.

The rearrangement joins TRBV5-1 to TRBJ2-1; 9 nucleotides match TRBD1. V trimming: 4 bases; J trimming: 15 bases; junction bases outside the gene matches: 11. Germline CDR1 reads SGHRS; CDR2 reads YFSETQ. This CDR3 contains 13 residues. Here the CDR3 DNA reads TGCGCCAGCAGCGGGGGACAGGGTCCTCTACCGTTCTTC. Its protein is CASSGGQGPLPFF.

The table lists this clonotype with a few counts. This chain uses TRBV20-1 with TRBJ2-1; a weak D match, TRBD1 (5 bases). The germline V and J ends were trimmed by 4 bases and 4 bases, with 8 bases remaining between them. This CDR3 is 12 amino acids long. Germline CDR1 and CDR2: DFQATT and SNEGSKA (reference sequence). The chain's CDR3 is CSAKGNYNEQFF. CDR3 nucleotides: TGCAGTGCTAAGGGGAATTACAATGAGCAGTTCTTC.

This clonotype was counted ten times or more. The chain couples TRBV9 to TRBJ2-1; tentative D call: TRBD2 (5 bases). There are 15 residues in the CDR3. In germline, CDR1 is SGDLS, CDR2 YYNGEE. Trimming took 1 base from V and 6 from J, leaving 14 bases between them. The CDR3 region has the DNA TGTGCCAGCAGCGTACGTGCCGGGGTTGTCAATGAGCAGTTCTTC. Translating gives CASSVRAGVVNEQFF.

V is TRBV24-1 and J is TRBJ2-2; D is perhaps TRBD2 (6 bases). With 2 bases removed from V and 3 bases from J, the gap between germline ends came to 6 bases. Germline CDR1 reads KGHDR; CDR2 reads SFDVKD. The CDR3 is 14 residues long. CDR3 in DNA: TGTGCCACCAGTGATTCGGGGGACACCGGGGAGCTGTTTTTT. This encodes CATSDSGDTGELFF.

The CDR3 DNA reads TGTGCCACCAGCAGAGTTGAGGACAGGGAGATCTACAATGAGCAGTTCTTC. Its translation: CATSRVEDREIYNEQFF. This sequence joins TRBV15 and TRBJ2-1, with TRBD1 matching over 8 bases. This CDR3 is built from 17 residues. V lost 1 base, J lost 3 bases, and 8 bases stayed unmatched. CDR1 is LNHNV and CDR2 is YYDKDF in the germline V gene (reference sequence). Drawing the rest from reference TRBV15 and TRBJ2-1, the complete variable domain is DAMVIQNPRYQVTQFGKPVTLSCSQTLNHNVMYWYQQKSSQAPKLLFHYYDKDFNNEADTPDNFQSRRPNTSFCFLDIRSPGLGDTAMYLCATSRVEDREIYNEQFFGPGTRLTVL.